The rows below give T cell receptor beta chains drawn from one sample of a study of response to subunit inactivated influenza vaccine. TCRdb passed the RT-PCR reads through MiXCR, listing each CDR3 protein once. The table lists fewer than 600,000 distinct CDR3 sequences, approximately 7.2% of them singletons, with around 13% in the top ten. Sequencing used PBMCs from blood, obtained less than 30 months after vaccination. Receptors were obtained from a man aged 50 to 69 who received an inactivated influenza vaccine. CDR3s include the opening cysteine and the closing phenylalanine or tryptophan. Fields, in order: D gene, V gene, clone size, J gene, CDR3 protein, CDR3 DNA. A D gene is named only where the DNA matches it firmly. Clone size is shown for a subset of rows, as once, few, many or a class of expanded clone.

TRBD1,TRBV10-3,many,TRBJ1-1,CAIRNRDRGSDTEAFF,TGTGCCATCAGGAACCGGGACAGGGGTTCGGACACTGAAGCTTTCTTT
NA,TRBV5-1,NA,TRBJ2-7,CASSPTDIAPYEQYF,TGCGCCAGCAGTCCCACGGACATCGCTCCCTACGAGCAGTACTTC
NA,TRBV30,few,TRBJ2-7,CAWSVNRRGEYF,TGTGCCTGGAGTGTAAACCGCCGAGGGGAGTACTTC
NA,TRBV20-1,NA,TRBJ1-2,CSAIGDGGGYTF,TGCAGTGCTATAGGAGATGGGGGTGGCTACACCTTC
NA,TRBV15,few,TRBJ2-7,CATSRARATYEQYF,TGTGCCACCAGCAGAGCCAGGGCGACCTACGAGCAGTACTTC
TRBD2,TRBV14,NA,TRBJ2-1,CASSPGLGGREQFF,TGTGCCAGCAGCCCGGGACTAGGGGGGCGTGAGCAGTTCTTC
TRBD1,TRBV2,few,TRBJ2-7,CASRTGAYEQYF,TGTGCCAGCAGGACAGGGGCTTACGAGCAGTACTTC
TRBD1,TRBV4-3,many,TRBJ2-7,CASSQERTGLIEQYF,TGCGCCAGCAGCCAAGAGCGGACAGGATTAATCGAGCAGTACTTC
NA,TRBV27,few,TRBJ2-1,CASSFTGNNEQFF,TGTGCCAGCAGTTTCACAGGGAACAATGAGCAGTTCTTC
NA,TRBV24-1,few,TRBJ2-1,CATSVLGVSNEQFF,TGTGCCACCAGTGTCCTAGGGGTTAGCAATGAGCAGTTCTTC
NA,TRBV7-9,few,TRBJ1-6,CASSLRQGGSPLHF,TGTGCCAGCAGCTTACGTCAGGGAGGGTCACCCCTCCACTTT
NA,TRBV18,many,TRBJ2-2,CASSPPAGTGELFF,TGTGCCAGCTCACCACCTGCGGGCACCGGGGAGCTGTTTTTT
NA,TRBV9,NA,TRBJ1-1,CASSVAGAGTEAFF,TGTGCCAGCAGCGTAGCCGGGGCCGGCACTGAAGCTTTCTTT
NA,TRBV12-3/TRBV12-4,few,TRBJ2-2,CASSLTRDTGELFF,TGTGCCAGCAGTTTAACGCGGGACACCGGGGAGCTGTTTTTT
TRBD1,TRBV7-9,NA,TRBJ2-3,CASSPPGQGAPTQYF,TGTGCCAGCAGTCCCCCGGGACAGGGGGCCCCTACGCAGTATTTT
NA,TRBV4-3,few,TRBJ2-7,CASSQDLYTREQYF,TGCGCCAGCAGCCAAGACCTCTATACTCGGGAGCAGTACTTC
NA,TRBV9,few,TRBJ2-1,CASSVTGQLYNEQFF,TGTGCCAGCAGCGTAACAGGACAGCTCTACAATGAGCAGTTCTTC
TRBD2,TRBV18,few,TRBJ2-3,CASSPITSGRNLSTDTQYF,TGTGCCAGCTCACCAATAACTAGCGGGAGGAATCTTAGCACAGATACGCAGTATTTT
NA,TRBV27,NA,TRBJ2-7,CASSLNGRSSYEQYF,TGTGCCAGCAGTTTAAACGGAAGGAGCTCCTACGAGCAGTACTTC
TRBD1,TRBV7-6,few,TRBJ1-4,CASSLTRWTGGNEKLFF,TGTGCCAGCAGCTTAACTAGATGGACAGGCGGGAATGAAAAACTGTTTTTT
NA,TRBV5-1,few,TRBJ1-1,CASESGPPRRTEAFF,TGCGCCAGCGAATCCGGGCCTCCCCGGAGGACTGAAGCTTTCTTT
NA,TRBV5-6,NA,TRBJ2-2,CAGSLRGRTTGELFF,TGTGCCGGCAGCTTGCGCGGGCGAACGACCGGGGAGCTGTTTTTT
NA,TRBV15,few,TRBJ2-6,CATSDGSSGANVLTF,TGTGCCACCAGCGATGGGAGCTCTGGGGCCAACGTCCTGACTTTC
NA,TRBV7-2,few,TRBJ2-5,CASSPSVGGAGETQYF,TGTGCCAGCAGCCCCTCGGTTGGGGGCGCGGGGGAGACCCAGTACTTC
NA,TRBV15,few,TRBJ1-3,CATSRGLNGNTIYF,TGTGCCACCAGCAGGGGATTAAACGGAAACACCATATATTTT
NA,TRBV30,NA,TRBJ1-5,CAWSALNGNQPQHF,TGTGCCTGGAGTGCCCTCAATGGCAATCAGCCCCAGCATTTT
NA,TRBV2,few,TRBJ2-5,CASSEASLLAYF,TGTGCCAGCTCCGAAGCTTCCTTGCTGGCATACTTC
NA,TRBV7-8,NA,TRBJ2-5,CASSLRWIETQYF,TGTGCCAGCAGCCTGCGGTGGATCGAGACCCAGTACTTC
NA,TRBV29-1,NA,TRBJ1-3,CSVMGRLSGNTIYF,TGCAGCGTTATGGGACGGCTCTCTGGAAACACCATATATTTT
NA,TRBV6-2/TRBV6-3,many,TRBJ2-1,CASSYWGFKGNEQFF,TGTGCCAGCAGTTACTGGGGGTTCAAAGGCAATGAGCAGTTCTTC
NA,TRBV20-1,many,TRBJ1-3,CSARDYGLGNTIYF,TGCAGTGCTAGAGATTACGGACTTGGAAACACCATATATTTT
TRBD1,TRBV2,few,TRBJ2-3,CASKPSWDRVHRTDTQYF,TGTGCCAGCAAACCTTCGTGGGACAGGGTACATCGAACAGATACGCAGTATTTT
NA,TRBV4-2,many,TRBJ2-3,CASSQDWGVDTQYF,TGTGCCAGCAGCCAAGATTGGGGGGTAGATACGCAGTATTTT
NA,TRBV29-1,many,TRBJ2-3,CSVEEVAALELMTQYF,TGCAGCGTTGAAGAAGTAGCGGCGCTAGAGCTAATGACGCAGTATTTT
TRBD2,TRBV5-1,few,TRBJ2-1,CASSFFGGAENEQFF,TGCGCCAGCAGCTTTTTCGGGGGGGCGGAAAATGAGCAGTTCTTC
TRBD2,TRBV7-2,once,TRBJ2-7,CASSLEPAGAGEQYF,TGTGCCAGCAGCTTAGAACCAGCGGGAGCAGGAGAGCAGTACTTC
TRBD2,TRBV7-7,few,TRBJ2-1,CASSQPGGVGEQFF,TGTGCCAGCAGCCAACCGGGGGGGGTTGGTGAGCAGTTCTTC
NA,TRBV12-3/TRBV12-4,NA,TRBJ1-1,CASSDGTDPFFTEAFF,TGTGCCAGCAGTGACGGGACGGATCCATTCTTTACTGAAGCTTTCTTT
TRBD1,TRBV12-3/TRBV12-4,many,TRBJ1-5,CASSSGQGFQPQHF,TGTGCCAGCAGCTCGGGACAGGGATTTCAGCCCCAGCATTTT
NA,TRBV5-6,few,TRBJ1-1,CASSLGLRAYEAFF,TGTGCCAGCAGCTTGGGCCTGAGGGCCTATGAAGCTTTCTTT
TRBD1,TRBV3-1,many,TRBJ2-1,CASSHRQGYNEQFF,TGTGCCAGCAGCCATAGACAGGGATACAATGAGCAGTTCTTC
NA,TRBV15,NA,TRBJ2-7,CATSSQLSGTLFFYEQYF,TGTGCCACCAGCAGTCAACTTTCCGGGACACTTTTTTTCTACGAGCAGTACTTC
NA,TRBV27,few,TRBJ2-1,CASSLVGMAYNEQFF,TGTGCCAGCAGTTTAGTCGGGATGGCCTACAATGAGCAGTTCTTC
TRBD2,TRBV20-1,few,TRBJ2-5,CSASQTSGGETQYF,TGCAGTGCTAGCCAAACTAGCGGTGGCGAGACCCAGTACTTC
TRBD1,TRBV14,NA,TRBJ2-1,CASSPRQGFYNEQFF,TGTGCCAGCAGCCCCAGACAGGGGTTCTACAATGAGCAGTTCTTC
NA,TRBV12-3/TRBV12-4,many,TRBJ1-5,CASSLANQPQHF,TGTGCCAGCAGCTTAGCCAATCAGCCCCAGCATTTT
TRBD1,TRBV6-1,many,TRBJ2-5,CASSADRGLETQYF,TGTGCCAGCAGTGCGGACAGGGGGTTAGAGACCCAGTACTTC
NA,TRBV7-2,NA,TRBJ2-2,CASSPRFGGELFF,TGTGCCAGCAGCCCACGGTTCGGGGGGGAGCTGTTTTTT
TRBD2,TRBV5-5,many,TRBJ2-1,CASSFSGGQFNEQFF,TGTGCCAGCAGCTTTAGCGGGGGGCAATTCAATGAGCAGTTCTTC